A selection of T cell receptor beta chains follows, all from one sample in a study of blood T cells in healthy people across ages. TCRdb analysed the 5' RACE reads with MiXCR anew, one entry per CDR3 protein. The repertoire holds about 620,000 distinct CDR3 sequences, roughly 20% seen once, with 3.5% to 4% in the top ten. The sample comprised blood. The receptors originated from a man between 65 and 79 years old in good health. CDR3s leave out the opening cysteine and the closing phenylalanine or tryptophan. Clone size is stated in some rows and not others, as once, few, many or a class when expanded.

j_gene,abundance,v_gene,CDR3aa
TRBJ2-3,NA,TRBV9,ASSVSSGNTDTQY
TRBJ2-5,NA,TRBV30,AWSGRETQY
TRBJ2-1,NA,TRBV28,ASTPGGLSYNEQF
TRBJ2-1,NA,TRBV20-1,SARVQLRSSYNEQF
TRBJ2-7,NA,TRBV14,ASSRSGRNEQY
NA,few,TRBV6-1,ASSVSGQGSYEQY
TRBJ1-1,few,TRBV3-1,ASSQATGTAF
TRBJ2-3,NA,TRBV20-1,SALYSTDTQY
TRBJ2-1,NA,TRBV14,ASSQVGTSVNEQF
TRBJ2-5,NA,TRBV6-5,ASSSDGTGQETQY
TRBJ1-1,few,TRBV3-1,ASSRATGGIEAF
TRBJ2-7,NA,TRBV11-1,ASSLGFAGYEQY
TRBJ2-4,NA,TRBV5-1,ASSLLSARENIQY
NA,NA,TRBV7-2,ASSLGWRGLHNEQF
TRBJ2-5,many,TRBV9,ASSVTSGSVQETQY
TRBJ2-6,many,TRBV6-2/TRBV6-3,ASSYSGTGASGANVLT
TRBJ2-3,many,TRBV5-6,ASRSTDTQY
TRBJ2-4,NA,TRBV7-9,ASSLGPGGTRRSKNIQY
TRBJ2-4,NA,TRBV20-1,SARRSGVTKNIQY
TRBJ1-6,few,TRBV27,ASRPGHINSPLH
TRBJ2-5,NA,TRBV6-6,ASSYSGTAQETQY
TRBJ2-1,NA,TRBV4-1,VSSQEQQSSYNEQF
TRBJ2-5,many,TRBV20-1,SAPDGSDQETQY
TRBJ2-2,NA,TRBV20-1,SATGTRNTGELF
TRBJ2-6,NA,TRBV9,ASSTRDSGANVLT
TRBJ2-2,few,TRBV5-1,ASSLAGQTGELF
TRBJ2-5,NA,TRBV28,ASSFQQLQETQY
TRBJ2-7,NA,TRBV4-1,ASSQDPWTEIYEQY
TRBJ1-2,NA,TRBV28,ASFTLLQGSYT
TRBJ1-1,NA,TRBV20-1,SARRGPNTEAF
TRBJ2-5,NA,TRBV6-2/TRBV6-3,ASSYLGQSQETQY
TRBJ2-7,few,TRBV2,ASRPTSRSIYEQY
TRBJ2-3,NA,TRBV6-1,ASSAASGSPSTDTQY
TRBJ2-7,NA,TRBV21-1,ARYEQY
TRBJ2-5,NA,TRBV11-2,ASSLASGPGQTQY
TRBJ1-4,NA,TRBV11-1,ASSADGFEKLF
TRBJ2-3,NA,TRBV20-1,SADSLGTSGSLTPDTQY
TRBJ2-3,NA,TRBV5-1,ASSLARTEDTQY
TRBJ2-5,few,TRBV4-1,ASSQRTSGRGKTQY
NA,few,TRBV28,ASSGRLASYEQY
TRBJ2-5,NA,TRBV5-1,ASSPSELETQY
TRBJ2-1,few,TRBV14,ASSSGLARNEQF